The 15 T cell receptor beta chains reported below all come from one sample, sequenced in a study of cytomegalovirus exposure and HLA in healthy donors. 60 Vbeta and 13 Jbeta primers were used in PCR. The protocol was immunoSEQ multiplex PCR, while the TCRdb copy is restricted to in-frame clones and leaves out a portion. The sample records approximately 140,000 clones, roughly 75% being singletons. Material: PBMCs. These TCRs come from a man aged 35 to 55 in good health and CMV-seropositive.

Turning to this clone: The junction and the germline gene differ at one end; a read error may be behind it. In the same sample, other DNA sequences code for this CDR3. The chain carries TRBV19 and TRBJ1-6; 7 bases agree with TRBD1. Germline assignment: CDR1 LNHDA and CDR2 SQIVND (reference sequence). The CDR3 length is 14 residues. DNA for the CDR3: TGTGCCAGTAGTATAACAGGGGTGCATTCACCCCTTCACTTT. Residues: CASSITGVHSPLHF.

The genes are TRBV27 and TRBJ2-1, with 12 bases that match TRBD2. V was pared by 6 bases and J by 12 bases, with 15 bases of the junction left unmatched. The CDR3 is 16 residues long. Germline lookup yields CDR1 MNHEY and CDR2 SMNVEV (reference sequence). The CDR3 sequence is CASRPRGLAGGLGQFF. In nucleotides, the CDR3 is TGTGCCAGCAGACCCAGGGGGCTAGCGGGAGGGTTGGGGCAGTTCTTC.

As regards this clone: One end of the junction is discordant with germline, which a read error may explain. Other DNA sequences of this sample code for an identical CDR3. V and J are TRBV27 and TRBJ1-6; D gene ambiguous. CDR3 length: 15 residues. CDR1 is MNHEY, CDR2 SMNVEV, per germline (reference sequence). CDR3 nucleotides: TGTGCCAGCAGTTTTAAGAGCTCCTATAATTCCCCCCTCCACTTT. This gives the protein CASSFKSSYNSPLHF.

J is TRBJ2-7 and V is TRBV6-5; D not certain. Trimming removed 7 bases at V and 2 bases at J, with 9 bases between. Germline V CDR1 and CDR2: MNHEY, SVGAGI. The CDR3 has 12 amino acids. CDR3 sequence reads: CASTDWTYEQYF. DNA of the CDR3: TGTGCCAGCACCGACTGGACCTACGAGCAGTACTTC.

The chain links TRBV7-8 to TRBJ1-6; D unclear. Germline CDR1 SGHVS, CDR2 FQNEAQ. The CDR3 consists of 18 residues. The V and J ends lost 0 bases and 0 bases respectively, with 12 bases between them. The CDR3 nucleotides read TGTGCCAGCAGCTTAGCGCGATCTGGGAGCTCCTATAATTCACCCCTCCACTTT. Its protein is CASSLARSGSSYNSPLHF. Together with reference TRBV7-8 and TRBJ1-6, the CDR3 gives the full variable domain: GAGVSQSPRYKVAKRGQDVALRCDPISGHVSLFWYQQALGQGPEFLTYFQNEAQLDKSGLPSDRFFAERPEGSVSTLKIQRTQQEDSAVYLCASSLARSGSSYNSPLHFGNGTRLTVT.

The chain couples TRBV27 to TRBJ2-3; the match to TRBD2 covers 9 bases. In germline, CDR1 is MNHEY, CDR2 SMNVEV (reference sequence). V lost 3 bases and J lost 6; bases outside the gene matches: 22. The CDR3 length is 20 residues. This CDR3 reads CASSLIDWSLAGSPPDTQYF. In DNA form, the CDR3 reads TGTGCCAGCAGTTTGATTGATTGGAGTCTAGCGGGGAGCCCGCCGGATACGCAGTATTTT.

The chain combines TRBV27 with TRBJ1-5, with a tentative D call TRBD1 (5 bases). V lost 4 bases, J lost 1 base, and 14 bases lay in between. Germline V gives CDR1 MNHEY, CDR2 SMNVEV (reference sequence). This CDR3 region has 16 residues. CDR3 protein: CASSSSWGESNQPQHF. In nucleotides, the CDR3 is TGTGCCAGCAGTTCCTCTTGGGGGGAAAGCAATCAGCCCCAGCATTTT.

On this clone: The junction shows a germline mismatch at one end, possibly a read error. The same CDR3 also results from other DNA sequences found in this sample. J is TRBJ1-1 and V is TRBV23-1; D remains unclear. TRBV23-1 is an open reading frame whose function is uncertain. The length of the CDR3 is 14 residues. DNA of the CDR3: TGCGCCAGTAGTCATGGGCTGAGGGACACTGAAGCTTTCTTT. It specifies CASSHGLRDTEAFF.

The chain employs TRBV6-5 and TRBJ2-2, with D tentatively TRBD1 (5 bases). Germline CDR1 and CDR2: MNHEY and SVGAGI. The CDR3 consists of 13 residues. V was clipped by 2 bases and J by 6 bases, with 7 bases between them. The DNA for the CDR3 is TGTGCCAGCAGTTACGGACATCCCGGGGAGCTGTTTTTT. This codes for CASSYGHPGELFF.

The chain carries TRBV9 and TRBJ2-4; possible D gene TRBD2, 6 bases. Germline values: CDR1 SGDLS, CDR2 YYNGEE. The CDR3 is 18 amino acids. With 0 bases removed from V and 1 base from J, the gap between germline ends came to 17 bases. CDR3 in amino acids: CASSVGLVGSGAKNIQYF. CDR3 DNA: TGTGCCAGCAGCGTAGGACTAGTGGGATCCGGTGCCAAAAACATTCAGTACTTC.

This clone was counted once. CDR3 sequence: CASSPTGQGKKLFF. In nucleotides, the CDR3 is TGCGCCAGCAGCCCCACGGGACAGGGTAAAAAACTGTTTTTT. The chain employs TRBV4-1 and TRBJ1-4; 9 nucleotides align to TRBD1. J was trimmed by 9 bases and V by 4 bases; bases with no gene match: 6. This CDR3 comprises 14 residues. In germline, CDR1 is MGHRA, CDR2 YSYEKL.

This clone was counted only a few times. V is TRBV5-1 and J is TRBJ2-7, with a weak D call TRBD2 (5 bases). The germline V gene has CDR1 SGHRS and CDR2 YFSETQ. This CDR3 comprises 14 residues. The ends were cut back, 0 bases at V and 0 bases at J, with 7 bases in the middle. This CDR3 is CASSLERSSYEQYF. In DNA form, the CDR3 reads TGCGCCAGCAGCTTGGAGCGGAGCTCCTACGAGCAGTACTTC.

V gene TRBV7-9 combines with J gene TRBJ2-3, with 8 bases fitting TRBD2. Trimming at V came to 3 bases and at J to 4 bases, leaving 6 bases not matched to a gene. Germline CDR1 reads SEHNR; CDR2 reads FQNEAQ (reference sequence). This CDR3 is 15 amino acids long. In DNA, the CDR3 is TGTGCCAGCAGCTTCGGGGGGGGGCCGGCAGATACGCAGTATTTT. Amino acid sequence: CASSFGGGPADTQYF.

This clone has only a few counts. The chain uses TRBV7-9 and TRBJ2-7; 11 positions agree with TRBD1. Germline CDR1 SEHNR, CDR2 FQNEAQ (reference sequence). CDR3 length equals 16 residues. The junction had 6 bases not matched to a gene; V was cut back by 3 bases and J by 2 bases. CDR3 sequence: CASSFLGQGAPYEQYF. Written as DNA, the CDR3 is TGTGCCAGCAGCTTTCTAGGACAGGGGGCACCCTACGAGCAGTACTTC.

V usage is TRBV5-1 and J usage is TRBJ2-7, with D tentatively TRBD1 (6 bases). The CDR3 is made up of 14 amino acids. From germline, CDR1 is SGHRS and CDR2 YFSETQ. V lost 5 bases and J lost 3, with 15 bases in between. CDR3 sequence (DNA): TGCGCCAGCAGGCTGGGGGCAGGTCTCTACGAGCAGTACTTC. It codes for CASRLGAGLYEQYF.